The 28 T cell receptor beta chains given below trace back to one sample, sequenced in a study of blood T cell repertoires in COVID-19. This table comes from immunoSEQ multiplex PCR, and its TCRdb copy is limited to in-frame clones, with some not included. The sample has 120,000 to 150,000 clones; about 91% are singletons. The sample was peripheral blood. The receptors stem from a human donor in a cohort sampled during active COVID-19.

Here the CDR3 reads CASSQDGGSSGNTIYF. CDR3 DNA sequence: TGTGCCAGCAGCCAAGACGGGGGGAGCTCTGGAAACACCATATATTTT. V gene TRBV3-1 (or the pseudogene TRBV3-2) combines with J gene TRBJ1-3, with D perhaps TRBD1 (5 bases). The V end lost 0 bases, the J end lost 0 bases, and 9 bases lay between the germline ends. CDR1 and CDR2 (germline): LGHDT, YNNKEL (reference sequence). The length of the CDR3 is 16 residues.

The V gene is TRBV4-2, the J gene TRBJ2-7; 8 nucleotides agree with TRBD2. The germline V gene encodes CDR1 LGHNA and CDR2 YNFKEQ. With V trimmed by 1 base and J by 7 bases, 12 bases remained unmatched. This CDR3 has 16 amino acids. CDR3 nucleotides: TGTGCCAGCAGCCAAGGTCGGGGGGGCAGCATCCTAGAGCAGTACTTC. This sequence encodes CASSQGRGGSILEQYF.

This clone was picked up one time. CDR3 in DNA: TGTGCCAGTAGTATAGATCTGGCGGGGGGTCCAGATACGCAGTATTTT. This translates into CASSIDLAGGPDTQYF. V and J are TRBV19 and TRBJ2-3; 8 nucleotides align to TRBD2. V was clipped by 0 bases and J by 4 bases; unmatched bases: 6. CDR1 and CDR2 (germline): LNHDA, SQIVND (reference sequence). The CDR3 is made up of 16 amino acids.

In nucleotides, the CDR3 is TGTGCCTGGAGTGTAGGCCAGGGAAGATACAATGAGCAGTTCTTC. This translates into CAWSVGQGRYNEQFF. The rearrangement links TRBV30 to TRBJ2-1; possible D gene TRBD1, 5 bases. The V end was cut by 0 bases, the J end by 4 bases, with 13 bases between. Germline CDR1 and CDR2: GTSNPN and SVGIG (reference sequence). This CDR3 region has 15 residues.

The chain recombines TRBV27 with TRBJ2-4; 8 nucleotides align to TRBD1. Germline CDR1 MNHEY, CDR2 SMNVEV (reference sequence). The CDR3 runs 15 residues. V lost 3 bases and J lost 6; bases outside the gene matches: 7. This CDR3 is CASSLGGQALNIQYF. The CDR3 bases are TGTGCCAGCAGTTTGGGGGGACAGGCGCTAAACATTCAGTACTTC.

V is TRBV3-1 (or the pseudogene TRBV3-2) and J is TRBJ2-5, with 12 bases aligning to TRBD2. After removal of 1 base from V and 4 bases from J, the junction contained 4 bases not matched to a gene. Germline V lookup: CDR1 LGHDT, CDR2 YNNKEL (reference sequence). CDR3 size: 16 residues. CDR3 loop: CASSQGLAGAPETQYF. CDR3 nucleotides: TGTGCCAGCAGCCAAGGACTAGCGGGGGCCCCAGAGACCCAGTACTTC.

This clone occurred once. The same CDR3 is also encoded by other DNA sequences in this sample. The V and J genes are TRBV9 and TRBJ2-3, with 9 nucleotides matching TRBD2. The junction had 0 bases not matched to a gene; V was cut back by 0 bases and J by 4 bases. The CDR3 extends over 14 amino acids. Germline CDR1 is SGDLS and CDR2 is YYNGEE. The CDR3 loop is CASSVGGGADTQYF. The CDR3 DNA reads TGTGCCAGCAGCGTAGGCGGGGGGGCAGATACGCAGTATTTT.

V gene TRBV6-6 combines with J gene TRBJ1-3; 8 nucleotides line up with TRBD1. Trimming removed 6 bases from V and 4 bases from J; junction bases left unmatched: 8. This CDR3 region has 15 residues. From germline, CDR1 is MNHNY and CDR2 SVGAGI (reference sequence). The CDR3 DNA is TGTGCCAGCAGATCCCCAGGGGGCATCGGAAACACCATATATTTT. It translates to CASRSPGGIGNTIYF.

This rearrangement joins TRBV7-2 to TRBJ2-3; TRBD2 agrees at 7 bases. V gave up 2 bases and J gave up 9 bases; unmatched junction bases: 8. The germline gives CDR1 SGHTA, CDR2 FQGNSA. The CDR3 consists of 14 residues. For the CDR3, the DNA is TGTGCCAGCAGCTTATGGGGCGGGGGAGAAACGCAGTATTTT. Amino acids: CASSLWGGGETQYF. The variable domain in full, with the rest retrieved from reference TRBV7-2 and TRBJ2-3, is GAGVSQSPSNKVTEKGKDVELRCDPISGHTALYWYRQSLGQGLEFLIYFQGNSAPDKSGLPSDRFSAERTGGSVSTLTIQRTQQEDSAVYLCASSLWGGGETQYFGPGTRLTVL.

V usage is TRBV28 and J usage is TRBJ1-2, with 9 bases fitting TRBD1. V trimming: 4 bases; J trimming: 0 bases; junction bases outside the gene matches: 6. This CDR3 region has 16 residues. CDR1 and CDR2 from the germline V gene are MDHEN and SYDVKM. CDR3 nucleotide sequence: TGTGCCAGCAGTTCAGGGACAGGGCCTACTAACTATGGCTACACCTTC. Its protein product is CASSSGTGPTNYGYTF.

The gene calls are TRBV7-9 and TRBJ2-3, with a weak D call TRBD2 (7 bases). Trimming cost V 5 bases and J 2 bases, with 20 bases left between them. The CDR3 runs 17 residues. Germline-derived CDR1 and CDR2 are SEHNR and FQNEAQ (reference sequence). The CDR3 sequence: CASSPRGGHKITDTQYF. CDR3 in DNA: TGTGCCAGCAGCCCCCGCGGGGGCCACAAGATCACAGATACGCAGTATTTT.

This clone was found once. The chain uses TRBV5-1 and TRBJ2-7; 13 positions agree with TRBD2. Trimming cost V 4 bases and J 0 bases; bases outside gene matches: 7. The CDR3 extends over 17 amino acids. The germline CDR1 and CDR2 sequences are SGHRS and YFSETQ. In DNA form, the CDR3 reads TGCGCCAGCAGCATAGGACTAGCGGGGGCCTCCTCCTACGAGCAGTACTTC. Its protein is CASSIGLAGASSYEQYF.

This chain joins TRBV19 and TRBJ2-5; 7 nucleotides align to TRBD2. The CDR3 consists of 14 residues. Germline V gene data show CDR1 as LNHDA and CDR2 as SQIVND (reference sequence). The V gene end was trimmed by 5 bases and the J gene end by 2 bases; junction bases not matched to a gene: 5. The CDR3 sequence: CASSLGLLQETQYF. Written as DNA, the CDR3 is TGTGCCAGTAGTTTGGGACTACTACAAGAGACCCAGTACTTC.

J is TRBJ1-4 and V is TRBV7-9, with TRBD1 matching over 9 bases. With V trimmed by 2 bases and J by 7 bases, 8 bases remained unmatched. There are 16 residues in the CDR3. Germline lookup yields CDR1 SEHNR and CDR2 FQNEAQ (reference sequence). The DNA of the CDR3 is TGTGCCAGCAGCTTATCGGACAGGGGTTTAACTGAAAAACTGTTTTTT. Its translation is CASSLSDRGLTEKLFF.

The gene calls are TRBV7-9 and TRBJ1-5; D is ambiguous. In germline, CDR1 is SEHNR, CDR2 FQNEAQ (reference sequence). Trimming shortened V by 5 bases and J by 0 bases, and 5 bases separated the two germline ends. The CDR3 extends over 13 amino acids. The CDR3, as DNA: TGTGCCAGCAGCGCCTATAGCAATCAGCCCCAGCATTTT. Residues: CASSAYSNQPQHF.

This chain links TRBV19 with TRBJ1-5; 7 nucleotides line up with TRBD1. Looked up from germline, CDR1 is LNHDA and CDR2 is SQIVND (reference sequence). This CDR3 has 15 residues. Germline trimming cut 6 bases from V and 5 bases from J; bases unmatched to any gene: 10. The CDR3 sequence is CASSPDRVGYQPQHF. The CDR3 nucleotides read TGTGCCAGTAGCCCAGACAGGGTAGGCTATCAGCCCCAGCATTTT.

The rearrangement links TRBV7-6 to TRBJ1-2, with TRBD1 identical over 7 bases. The CDR3 is 15 residues long. V was clipped by 4 bases and J by 5 bases; unmatched bases: 10. Germline lookup yields CDR1 SGHVS and CDR2 FNYEAQ. The CDR3, as DNA: TGTGCCAGCAGCTCACCGACAGGGATCCTTTATGGCTACACCTTC. The encoded protein is CASSSPTGILYGYTF.

CDR3 DNA: TGTGCCAGCAGCTCACCGGGACAGGCAACAGATACGCAGTATTTT. The encoded protein is CASSSPGQATDTQYF. The chain employs TRBV5-4 and TRBJ2-3; 8 bases line up with TRBD1. The CDR3 covers 15 residues. Germline trimming cut 3 bases from V and 3 bases from J; bases unmatched to any gene: 6. The germline V gene encodes CDR1 SGHNT and CDR2 YYREEE (reference sequence). Together with reference TRBV5-4 and TRBJ2-3, the CDR3 gives the full variable domain: ETGVTQSPTHLIKTRGQQVTLRCSSQSGHNTVSWYQQALGQGPQFIFQYYREEENGRGNFPPRFSGLQFPNYSSELNVNALELDDSALYLCASSSPGQATDTQYFGPGTRLTVL.

V is TRBV9 and J is TRBJ1-3; 9 nucleotides align to TRBD1. CDR1 and CDR2 from the germline V gene are SGDLS and YYNGEE. V shed 3 bases, J shed 0 bases, and the junction held 7 bases outside the gene matches. There are 17 residues in the CDR3. The CDR3 nucleotides are TGTGCCAGCAGCGACCGGGACAGGGTTTCCTCTGGAAACACCATATATTTT. It codes for CASSDRDRVSSGNTIYF. Drawing the rest from reference TRBV9 and TRBJ1-3, the complete variable domain is DSGVTQTPKHLITATGQRVTLRCSPRSGDLSVYWYQQSLDQGLQFLIQYYNGEERAKGNILERFSAQQFPDLHSELNLSSLELGDSALYFCASSDRDRVSSGNTIYFGEGSWLTVV.

The chain couples TRBV4-1 to TRBJ1-1, with 7 bases lining up with TRBD1. The junction had 12 bases not matched to a gene; V was cut back by 0 bases and J by 5 bases. This CDR3 contains 17 residues. CDR1 MGHRA and CDR2 YSYEKL come from the germline V gene. CDR3 nucleotides: TGCGCCAGCAGCCAAGATAAAGCTAGGGCAGGGGGAACTGAAGCTTTCTTT. Its translation is CASSQDKARAGGTEAFF.

This chain uses TRBV18 with TRBJ2-3; perhaps TRBD1 as D (5 bases). The germline V gene has CDR1 KGHSH and CDR2 LQKENI. V dropped 1 base and J dropped 2 bases, with 13 bases sitting between them. The CDR3 is 16 residues long. CDR3 sequence: CASSPQGRANTDTQYF. As DNA, the CDR3 is TGTGCCAGCTCACCACAGGGCAGGGCGAACACAGATACGCAGTATTTT.

This chain links TRBV6-5 with TRBJ1-6; 8 bases are shared with TRBD1. V lost 6 bases, J lost 4 bases, and 2 bases stayed unmatched. CDR1 is MNHEY and CDR2 is SVGAGI in the germline V gene. This CDR3 contains 14 residues. Written as DNA, the CDR3 is TGTGCCAGCAGAGGACAGGGTTATAATTCACCCCTCCACTTT. Protein: CASRGQGYNSPLHF.

V gene TRBV4-1 combines with J gene TRBJ1-3; D remains ambiguous. CDR3 size: 18 residues. The ends were cut back, 0 bases at V and 0 bases at J, with 15 bases in the middle. Germline V gene lookup returns CDR1 MGHRA and CDR2 YSYEKL. The CDR3 sequence is CASSQEAYSPSSGNTIYF. In DNA form, the CDR3 reads TGCGCCAGCAGCCAAGAAGCTTACAGCCCGAGCTCTGGAAACACCATATATTTT.

This clone turned up a few times. This chain connects TRBV6-2 or TRBV6-3 to TRBJ2-7; 8 bases map to TRBD2. V gave up 0 bases and J gave up 2 bases; unmatched junction bases: 6. This CDR3 is built from 16 residues. Germline lookup yields CDR1 MNHEY and CDR2 SVGEGT. The CDR3 is CASSYSLTGGPYEQYF. CDR3 bases: TGTGCCAGCAGTTACTCCTTAACGGGGGGGCCCTACGAGCAGTACTTC.

This clone was counted many times. The CDR3 region is CASSLAQGTNTEAFF. As DNA, the CDR3 is TGTGCCAGCAGCTTAGCGCAGGGGACGAACACTGAAGCTTTCTTT. V and J are TRBV7-9 and TRBJ1-1, with a tentative D call TRBD1 (6 bases). Germline CDR1 reads SEHNR; CDR2 reads FQNEAQ (reference sequence). The CDR3 totals 15 residues. V shed 0 bases and J shed 1 base, with 9 bases lying between them. Using reference TRBV7-9 and TRBJ1-1 for the parts outside the CDR3, the full variable domain is DTGVSQNPRHKITKRGQNVTFRCDPISEHNRLYWYRQTLGQGPEFLTYFQNEAQLEKSRLLSDRFSAERPKGSFSTLEIQRTEQGDSAMYLCASSLAQGTNTEAFFGQGTRLTVV.

In this sample, this clone turned up a few times. The J gene is TRBJ2-7, the V gene TRBV7-9; TRBD2 matches 10 bases. Germline-derived CDR1 and CDR2 are SEHNR and FQNEAQ (reference sequence). The trim removed 4 bases at V and 4 bases at J, leaving 16 bases unmatched. This CDR3 comprises 18 residues. CDR3 nucleotide sequence: TGTGCCAGCAGCTCTTCGACTAGCGGGTTCCCGTATGGTTACGAGCAGTACTTC. Its translation: CASSSSTSGFPYGYEQYF.

This clone was seen just once. The chain couples TRBV30 to TRBJ1-1; 8 bases are shared with TRBD1. CDR3 length: 15 amino acids. Trimming removed 4 bases from V and 1 base from J; junction bases left unmatched: 8. The germline gives CDR1 GTSNPN, CDR2 SVGIG (reference sequence). The CDR3 coding sequence is TGTGCCTGGAACCCATTGGACAGGGAGAACACTGAAGCTTTCTTT. Amino acid sequence: CAWNPLDRENTEAFF.

The rearrangement uses TRBV5-6 and TRBJ1-4, with a possible D match to TRBD1 (6 bases). The CDR3 extends over 17 amino acids. From germline, CDR1 is SGHDT and CDR2 YYEEEE. V lost 5 bases, J lost 1 base, and 18 bases lay in between. CDR3 in amino acids: CASSWTVGLITNEKLFF. The CDR3 DNA reads as TGTGCCAGCAGTTGGACAGTGGGTTTAATAACTAATGAAAAACTGTTTTTT.